The 30 T cell receptor beta chains in this list originate from one sample, sequenced in a study of T cell responses to AZD1222 COVID-19 vaccine listed by TCRdb under 2021. Library construction relied on the immunoSEQ multiplex PCR assay. Held by TCRdb, this immuneACCESS table contains in-frame sequences only and omits some clones. Under half of the omission traces to an unresolved V gene where checked; the cause of the rest is unknown. The sample has roughly 150,000 clones on record, around 88% of them singletons. The ten largest clones take up 3% to 4% of the sample. The time point label here, explained by the study, means: baseline before first vaccination. The treatment or condition label, read with the paper, signifies: meningococcal conjugate vaccine given as trial control. Sequencing used peripheral blood, obtained on day 0 of MenACWY control vaccination. These receptors were collected from an adult in good health.

This chain links TRBV6-1 with TRBJ1-5; D may be TRBD1 (5 bases). V dropped 4 bases and J dropped 3 bases, with 16 bases sitting between them. Per the germline V gene, CDR1 is MNHNS and CDR2 is SASEGT. This CDR3 is 16 amino acids long. This CDR3 is CASSVRIGVDNQPQHF. CDR3 in DNA: TGTGCCAGCAGTGTCAGAATAGGGGTTGACAATCAGCCCCAGCATTTT.

The chain carries TRBV12-3 or TRBV12-4 and TRBJ1-1, with D uncertain. The V end lost 5 bases, the J end lost 1 base, and 8 bases lay between the germline ends. The CDR3 is made up of 13 amino acids. The CDR3 region is CASSPQTNTEAFF. CDR3 coding DNA: TGTGCCAGCAGTCCTCAGACGAACACTGAAGCTTTCTTT.

CDR3 DNA sequence: TGTGCCAGCAGCGTAGTGGGGACGGGTAATGAAAAACTGTTTTTT. Its translation is CASSVVGTGNEKLFF. The chain couples TRBV9 to TRBJ1-4; perhaps TRBD1 as D (5 bases). The CDR3 is made up of 15 amino acids. Trimming took 0 bases from V and 4 from J, leaving 10 bases between them. The germline V gene has CDR1 SGDLS and CDR2 YYNGEE.

The chain couples TRBV28 to TRBJ2-7; D is unresolved. Deletions cut 2 bases from V and 4 bases from J, with 6 bases between. The CDR3 covers 12 residues. CDR1 MDHEN and CDR2 SYDVKM come from the germline V gene. The CDR3 nucleotides read TGTGCCAGCAGTTTACATGTTTACGAGCAGTACTTC. It yields the protein CASSLHVYEQYF.

The chain combines TRBV5-6 with TRBJ1-1; the D is unclear. V was cut by 0 bases and J by 4 bases, with 13 bases left in between. This CDR3 contains 15 residues. Germline V gene data show CDR1 as SGHDT and CDR2 as YYEEEE. In DNA, the CDR3 is TGTGCCAGCAGCTTGGGTGGCAGGCGAGGCACTGAAGCTTTCTTT. Translated: CASSLGGRRGTEAFF.

This sequence joins TRBV4-3 and TRBJ1-5, with D unresolved. Trimming left V 0 bases short and J 0 bases short, with 3 bases between. The CDR3 sequence is 14 residues long. Germline V gene data show CDR1 as LGHNA and CDR2 as YSLEER. The chain's CDR3 is CASSQDRSNQPQHF. CDR3 coding DNA: TGCGCCAGCAGCCAAGATCGTAGCAATCAGCCCCAGCATTTT.

Written as DNA, the CDR3 is TGTGCCAGCAGCTTGGGGGACAGGGGGGTCGATGGCTACACCTTC. Translated: CASSLGDRGVDGYTF. The chain employs TRBV5-4 and TRBJ1-2; 11 bases line up with TRBD1. V lost 0 bases to trimming and J lost 6 bases; unmatched junction nucleotides: 4. The CDR3 runs 15 residues. The germline V gene encodes CDR1 SGHNT and CDR2 YYREEE (reference sequence).

This sequence joins TRBV6-6 and TRBJ2-3; D might be TRBD1 (5 bases). This CDR3 has 13 amino acids. V lost 2 bases to trimming and J lost 6 bases, with 9 bases between them. CDR1 MNHNY and CDR2 SVGAGI come from the germline V gene (reference sequence). Here the CDR3 reads CASSYLKGDTQYF. As DNA, the CDR3 is TGTGCCAGCAGTTACCTGAAGGGGGATACGCAGTATTTT.

The chain couples TRBV27 to TRBJ2-3; D possibly corresponds to TRBD2 (6 bases). CDR3 size: 14 residues. CDR1 is MNHEY, CDR2 SMNVEV, per germline (reference sequence). Trimming took 8 bases from V and 1 from J, leaving 13 bases between them. CDR3 sequence: CASEEGAGTDTQYF. The DNA for the CDR3 is TGTGCCAGCGAGGAGGGAGCGGGCACAGATACGCAGTATTTT.

This CDR3 reads CASSSGQGGQPQHF. CDR3 nucleotide sequence: TGTGCCAGCAGCTCGGGACAGGGAGGGCAGCCCCAGCATTTT. The V gene is TRBV6-6, the J gene TRBJ1-5; 9 nucleotides match TRBD1. The germline CDR1 and CDR2 sequences are MNHNY and SVGAGI (reference sequence). The CDR3 totals 14 residues. J lost 7 bases, V lost 6 bases, and 7 bases had no gene match.

J is TRBJ2-7 and V is TRBV7-9; D perhaps matches TRBD2 (5 bases). CDR3 size: 13 residues. V lost 4 bases and J lost 7, with 14 bases in between. Per the germline V gene, CDR1 is SEHNR and CDR2 is FQNEAQ (reference sequence). The CDR3 DNA follows: TGTGCCAGCAGCTCCGACCGCGGGCGTGAGCAGTACTTC. The encoded protein is CASSSDRGREQYF.

This clone appeared a single time. J is TRBJ1-5 and V is TRBV5-1, with D hard to call. V was trimmed by 0 bases and J by 0 bases, leaving 19 bases between them. This CDR3 comprises 19 residues. Germline V gives CDR1 SGHRS, CDR2 YFSETQ. Written as DNA, the CDR3 is TGCGCCAGCAGCTTGGCTCCTGCCCACGACGGGTATAGCAATCAGCCCCAGCATTTT. It yields the protein CASSLAPAHDGYSNQPQHF. The full variable domain, completed using reference TRBV5-1 and TRBJ1-5, is KAGVTQTPRYLIKTRGQQVTLSCSPISGHRSVSWYQQTPGQGLQFLFEYFSETQRNKGNFPGRFSGRQFSNSRSEMNVSTLELGDSALYLCASSLAPAHDGYSNQPQHFGDGTRLSIL.

V and J are TRBV5-5 and TRBJ1-4, with a weak D call TRBD1 (5 bases). The V end lost 9 bases, the J end lost 5 bases, and 14 bases lay between the germline ends. From germline, CDR1 is SGHKS and CDR2 YYEKEE (reference sequence). The CDR3 spans 13 residues. The chain's CDR3 is CATGGDDNEKLFF. The CDR3 DNA reads TGTGCCACCGGCGGGGACGACAATGAAAAACTGTTTTTT.

The sample holds one count of this clone. V gene TRBV5-4 combines with J gene TRBJ1-2; D might be TRBD1 (5 bases). Deletions cut 5 bases from V and 8 bases from J, with 16 bases between. The CDR3 consists of 13 residues. Germline lookup yields CDR1 SGHNT and CDR2 YYREEE (reference sequence). The CDR3 nucleotides are TGTGCCAGCAGGATGACAGAGTTCGGCGGCTACACCTTC. Protein sequence: CASRMTEFGGYTF.

The CDR3 bases are TGTGCCAGCAGCCTTGCTAGCGGGAGTTCGGGGAGAGATACGCAGTATTTT. Amino acids: CASSLASGSSGRDTQYF. The J gene is TRBJ2-3, the V gene TRBV7-2, with 10 bases identical to TRBD2. Unmatched junction bases numbered 13, after V lost 5 bases and J lost 5 bases. CDR3 size: 17 residues. Germline assignment: CDR1 SGHTA and CDR2 FQGNSA.

The rearrangement links TRBV4-3 to TRBJ1-5; D gene uncertain. This CDR3 region has 15 residues. The germline V gene has CDR1 LGHNA and CDR2 YSLEER. Trimming pared 0 bases from V and 0 bases from J, leaving 6 bases between. The CDR3 is CASSQDFGSNQPQHF. The CDR3 nucleotides read TGCGCCAGCAGCCAAGATTTCGGTAGCAATCAGCCCCAGCATTTT.

This rearrangement joins TRBV19 to TRBJ1-1; 7 bases fit TRBD1. CDR3 length: 12 amino acids. Germline V gives CDR1 LNHDA, CDR2 SQIVND (reference sequence). The ends lost 6 bases at V and 5 bases at J; junction bases unmatched: 3. CDR3 sequence: CASRQGRTEAFF. For the CDR3, the DNA is TGTGCCAGTAGACAGGGGCGGACTGAAGCTTTCTTT.

This sequence joins TRBV5-4 and TRBJ2-1, with 8 bases that match TRBD1. The J segment lost 3 bases and the V segment lost 3 bases, leaving 2 bases of the junction unmatched. The V gene's germline CDR1 is SGHNT and CDR2 YYREEE (reference sequence). The CDR3 contains 14 residues. The CDR3: CASSSQGGYNEQFF. In nucleotides, the CDR3 is TGTGCCAGCAGCTCACAGGGGGGCTACAATGAGCAGTTCTTC.

The J gene is TRBJ1-5, the V gene TRBV5-1; 7 bases fit TRBD1. Germline V CDR1 and CDR2: SGHRS, YFSETQ. Losses at the gene ends were 4 bases for V and 5 bases for J; bases not matched to a gene: 3. The CDR3 loop spans 13 amino acids. As DNA, the CDR3 is TGCGCCAGCAGCGTGCAGGGGGATCAGCCCCAGCATTTT. Encoded protein: CASSVQGDQPQHF.

V usage is TRBV5-1 and J usage is TRBJ2-1, with 10 bases matching TRBD2. CDR3 length: 14 residues. Unmatched junction bases numbered 3, after V lost 1 base and J lost 8 bases. Per germline, CDR1 SGHRS and CDR2 YFSETQ. CDR3 loop: CASSLQRGGDEQFF. CDR3 bases: TGCGCCAGCAGCTTGCAGCGGGGGGGCGATGAGCAGTTCTTC. The full variable domain, rest sourced from reference TRBV5-1 and TRBJ2-1, is KAGVTQTPRYLIKTRGQQVTLSCSPISGHRSVSWYQQTPGQGLQFLFEYFSETQRNKGNFPGRFSGRQFSNSRSEMNVSTLELGDSALYLCASSLQRGGDEQFFGPGTRLTVL.

This clone was seen only once. This chain joins TRBV19 and TRBJ1-5; no definite D call. Trimming cost V 2 bases and J 1 base, with 9 bases left between them. The CDR3 loop spans 15 amino acids. From germline, CDR1 is LNHDA and CDR2 SQIVND (reference sequence). The CDR3: CASSIRPTSNQPQHF. CDR3 sequence (DNA): TGTGCCAGTAGTATAAGACCGACAAGCAATCAGCCCCAGCATTTT.

The V and J genes are TRBV4-2 and TRBJ2-5; TRBD2 is a possible D gene (6 bases). With 4 bases removed from V and 5 bases from J, the gap between germline ends came to 17 bases. This CDR3 is built from 15 residues. Germline V gene sequence: CDR1 LGHNA, CDR2 YNFKEQ. CDR3 in DNA: TGTGCCAGCAGCCCAACCGGGGGAACCCACGAGACCCAGTACTTC. The encoded protein is CASSPTGGTHETQYF.

The rearrangement links TRBV11-3 to TRBJ1-4; D remains ambiguous. V was trimmed by 5 bases and J by 5 bases, leaving 9 bases between them. CDR1 and CDR2 (germline): SGHNT, YENEEA. CDR3 length: 13 residues. The CDR3: CASSPEGNEKLFF. In DNA, the CDR3 is TGTGCCAGCAGCCCCGAAGGGAATGAAAAACTGTTTTTT.

The chain recombines TRBV6-6 with TRBJ1-5; D might be TRBD1 (5 bases). Germline V gives CDR1 MNHNY, CDR2 SVGAGI (reference sequence). The CDR3 runs 14 residues. V lost 10 bases and J lost 0, with 13 bases in between. This CDR3 is CATRDGHSNQPQHF. Written as DNA, the CDR3 is TGTGCCACTCGGGACGGTCATAGCAATCAGCCCCAGCATTTT.

This chain joins TRBV5-5 and TRBJ1-4; 7 nucleotides agree with TRBD1. CDR1 is SGHKS, CDR2 YYEKEE, per germline (reference sequence). This CDR3 region has 14 residues. The V gene end was trimmed by 4 bases and the J gene end by 2 bases; junction bases not matched to a gene: 2. DNA of the CDR3: TGTGCCAGCAGCATGACAGGGACTAATGAAAAACTGTTTTTT. Protein sequence: CASSMTGTNEKLFF.

The chain has TRBV6-4 and TRBJ2-7; possibly TRBD1 or TRBD2 for D (5 bases each). V dropped 6 bases and J dropped 0 bases, with 12 bases sitting between them. The CDR3 runs to 14 residues. Germline CDR1 is MRHNA and CDR2 is SNTAGT. In DNA, the CDR3 is TGTGCCAGCAGCCCCGGGACGGACTCCTACGAGCAGTACTTC. This sequence encodes CASSPGTDSYEQYF.

V usage is TRBV9 and J usage is TRBJ1-3, with D unclear. The CDR3 has 16 amino acids. The V end was cut by 0 bases, the J end by 4 bases, with 14 bases between. CDR1 is SGDLS, CDR2 YYNGEE, per germline. The CDR3 DNA reads TGTGCCAGCAGCGTAGAGGAGGCTGGAGTCGGAAACACCATATATTTT. Translated, it gives CASSVEEAGVGNTIYF.

This chain links TRBV6-1 with TRBJ1-2, with D perhaps matching TRBD1 (6 bases). Germline V gene sequence: CDR1 MNHNS, CDR2 SASEGT. The CDR3 totals 14 residues. Trimming removed 0 bases at V and 4 bases at J, with 9 bases between. CDR3 sequence: CASSEAIGGYGYTF. The CDR3 nucleotides are TGTGCCAGCAGTGAAGCAATAGGGGGCTATGGCTACACCTTC.

The rearrangement uses TRBV27 and TRBJ1-5; no reliable D call. Germline CDR1 MNHEY, CDR2 SMNVEV (reference sequence). The CDR3 loop spans 13 amino acids. Deletions cut 5 bases from V and 2 bases from J, with 7 bases between. The CDR3 sequence is CASSAVGNQPQHF. The CDR3 bases are TGTGCCAGCAGTGCAGTGGGCAATCAGCCCCAGCATTTT.

This chain uses TRBV7-2 with TRBJ1-5; the D is unclear. CDR1 is SGHTA, CDR2 FQGNSA, per germline. V dropped 5 bases and J dropped 1 base, with 6 bases sitting between them. The CDR3 loop spans 13 amino acids. The CDR3 region has the DNA TGTGCCAGCAGCGGACGGAGCAATCAGCCCCAGCATTTT. It is translated as CASSGRSNQPQHF.